This record concerns one TCR beta chain sequence. The authors ran a second PCR of 7 to 11 cycles using a sample-barcoded 5' primer and a J-beta primer mix. TCRdb re-called the 5' RACE reads with MiXCR, one entry per CDR3 protein. Among about 570,000 distinct CDR3 sequences listed, roughly a quarter were seen once. Trimming removed 0 bases from V and 4 bases from J; junction bases left unmatched: 25. The CDR3 is 22 amino acids. Germline-derived CDR1 and CDR2 are MNHEY and SVGEGT. This record comes from a study of blood T cells in healthy people across ages. These data also featured in a second study, about T cells of mothers and their children.

The sequenced material came from blood. The sequence came from a boy between 2 and 10 years old in good health. This chain uses TRBV6-2 or TRBV6-3 with TRBJ2-5; 8 bases line up with TRBD2. The CDR3 DNA reads TGTGCCAGCAGTTACTCGACGGCTAGGGGACTAGAGGTGCCCCATGGACGAGAGACCCAGTACTTC. Translating it yields CASSYSTARGLEVPHGRETQYF.